Listed here is a single T cell receptor (beta chain). Its target is unknown. The sample comes from a study of type 1 regulatory T cells. Study context: T-allo10 is an in vitro-generated, Tr1-enriched CD4 T cell product specific for alloantigen.

One entry per CDR3 protein, called by TCRdb with MiXCR from the reads. Here the sample spans approximately 43,000 distinct CDR3 sequences, less than 15% being singletons. V shed 3 bases and J 7 bases; nucleotides not matched to a gene: 4. This CDR3 comprises 13 residues. CDR1 is KGHSH, CDR2 LQKENI, per germline. Study observations and caveats: Type 1 regulatory T cells had a more restricted TCR repertoire than non-type 1 regulatory T cells.

The chain employs TRBV18 and TRBJ2-7, with TRBD2 identical over 9 bases. The source of this sequence is a human donor in good health. Input material: cultured non-Tr1 T cells, either the whole culture or a sorted T cell fraction (not recorded which). The CDR3 DNA follows: TGTGCCAGCTCACCGACTAGCGGTGTGGAGCAGTACTTC. This translates into CASSPTSGVEQYF.